The 10 T cell receptor beta chains listed next were all sequenced from one sample in a study of technical replicates of blood from a few donors. Only in-frame clones appear in the TCRdb table, and some are missing; sequencing was by immunoSEQ multiplex PCR. The sample holds approximately 65,000 clones, roughly 86% seen once. The specimen was PBMCs. Receptor source: a human donor in good health. Some clones in this sample may be carry-over from other donors' samples.

This rearrangement joins TRBV2 to TRBJ2-3; unclear D gene. Germline V gene sequence: CDR1 SNHLY, CDR2 FYNNEI. The ends were cut back, 6 bases at V and 0 bases at J, with 16 bases in the middle. The CDR3 length is 16 residues. The CDR3 DNA sequence: TGTGCCAGCAGCAAAGGCTTAGCAGTGAGCACAGATACGCAGTATTTT. Its translation: CASSKGLAVSTDTQYF.

The rearrangement uses TRBV7-3 and TRBJ2-2; 8 bases line up with TRBD2. Germline values: CDR1 SGHTA, CDR2 FQGTGA. The CDR3 is 16 amino acids. V shed 5 bases and J 8 bases; nucleotides not matched to a gene: 13. The CDR3 spells CASSVGLAGPRGELFF. The DNA for the CDR3 is TGTGCCAGCAGCGTAGGATTAGCGGGACCGAGGGGGGAGCTGTTTTTT.

V is TRBV5-6 and J is TRBJ2-5; D call uncertain. Germline values: CDR1 SGHDT, CDR2 YYEEEE. The CDR3 spans 15 residues. V was pared by 2 bases and J by 5 bases, with 16 bases between. The CDR3 DNA reads as TGTGCCAGCAGCTTTCGAAACTCCTTAACGGAGACCCAGTACTTC. Its protein product is CASSFRNSLTETQYF.

This clone was counted between two and nine times. The rearrangement joins TRBV19 to TRBJ1-1; possibly TRBD1 for D (5 bases). Germline V gives CDR1 LNHDA, CDR2 SQIVND (reference sequence). The CDR3 sequence is 15 residues long. The V gene lost 1 base and the J gene lost 1 base, with 10 bases spanning the gap. The CDR3 sequence: CASSIGGRQNTEAFF. CDR3 in DNA: TGTGCCAGTAGTATAGGGGGCAGACAGAACACTGAAGCTTTCTTT. Drawing the rest from reference TRBV19 and TRBJ1-1, the complete variable domain is DGGITQSPKYLFRKEGQNVTLSCEQNLNHDAMYWYRQDPGQGLRLIYYSQIVNDFQKGDIAEGYSVSREKKESFPLTVTSAQKNPTAFYLCASSIGGRQNTEAFFGQGTRLTVV.

V gene TRBV7-2 combines with J gene TRBJ2-7; D possibly corresponds to TRBD2 (6 bases). V was clipped by 7 bases and J by 6 bases, with 16 bases between them. CDR1 is SGHTA, CDR2 FQGNSA, per germline. This CDR3 is built from 13 residues. CDR3 nucleotides: TGTGCCAGCACCCTTGGGTTGGGAGGCGAGCAGTACTTC. This sequence encodes CASTLGLGGEQYF. The whole variable domain, remainder taken from reference TRBV7-2 and TRBJ2-7, is GAGVSQSPSNKVTEKGKDVELRCDPISGHTALYWYRQSLGQGLEFLIYFQGNSAPDKSGLPSDRFSAERTGGSVSTLTIQRTQQEDSAVYLCASTLGLGGEQYFGPGTRLTVT.

This chain uses TRBV27 with TRBJ2-7, with 8 bases that match TRBD1. The CDR3 is 14 amino acids. Germline-derived CDR1 and CDR2 are MNHEY and SMNVEV (reference sequence). Trimming cost V 4 bases and J 4 bases; bases outside gene matches: 6. CDR3 nucleotides: TGTGCCAGCAGTTATGGGACAGGTCGGTACGAGCAGTACTTC. Its translation is CASSYGTGRYEQYF.

This clone was seen once. The chain combines TRBV18 with TRBJ2-1, with 10 positions matching TRBD2. Germline loops: CDR1 KGHSH, CDR2 LQKENI. V gave up 1 base and J gave up 7 bases; unmatched junction bases: 10. This CDR3 region has 17 residues. The CDR3 DNA is TGTGCCAGCTCACCACGGACTAGCGGCCGGAAGGGGAATGAGCAGTTCTTC. Its translation: CASSPRTSGRKGNEQFF.

The V and J genes are TRBV7-2 and TRBJ2-3; 9 nucleotides line up with TRBD2. The CDR3 is 14 amino acids. Germline CDR1 and CDR2: SGHTA and FQGNSA. V lost 3 bases and J lost 4; bases outside the gene matches: 2. CDR3 coding DNA: TGTGCCAGCAGCTTTAGCGGGGGCGCAGATACGCAGTATTTT. Translated: CASSFSGGADTQYF.

The V and J genes are TRBV18 and TRBJ2-7; 10 positions agree with TRBD2. Germline V gene sequence: CDR1 KGHSH, CDR2 LQKENI. J lost 7 bases, V lost 1 base, and 7 bases had no gene match. This CDR3 region has 15 residues. The DNA for the CDR3 is TGTGCCAGCTCACCACTTCAGCGGGAGGGAGAAGAGCAGTACTTC. It codes for CASSPLQREGEEQYF.

V gene TRBV19 combines with J gene TRBJ1-1; the D gene is possibly TRBD1 (5 bases). Trimming took off 7 bases at V and 4 bases at J, with 10 bases between the two ends. This CDR3 spans 12 amino acids. CDR1 is LNHDA and CDR2 is SQIVND in the germline V gene (reference sequence). CDR3 coding DNA: TGTGCCAGTACGGGGAGGGGCACTGAAGCTTTCTTT. Translated: CASTGRGTEAFF.